Listed below are T cell receptor beta chains from one sample, sequenced in a study of blood T cell repertoires in COVID-19. Some clones are missing from TCRdb's copy, which holds only in-frame ones; the method was immunoSEQ multiplex PCR. The sample carries more than 45,000 clones, approximately 87% recorded once. The sequencing input was peripheral blood. These receptors came from a woman aged 55-69 years with COVID-19, enrolled during active disease. Each CDR3 is given without its conserved first and last residue. Not all rows give a size; the values are once, few, many and, for expanded clones, a class.

clone size	V gene	CDR3 length	CDR3 protein
NA	TRBV5-4	12	ASRSGQGRETQY
NA	TRBV9	13	ASSVSADFGTEAF
NA	TRBV4-2	13	ASSRPGLAENEQF
NA	TRBV7-2	14	ASSARLAGGTETQY
once	TRBV6-5	12	ASWRQTLRDEQY
NA	TRBV30	14	AFGPRDTSSGNTIY
NA	TRBV7-9	13	ASSPTGGAPYGYT
few	TRBV4-1	14	ASSRQTQTGANVLT
NA	TRBV6-1	13	ASSENLQGINEQF
NA	TRBV6-5	11	ASKTLPNEKLF
NA	TRBV11-3	9	ASSYNNEQF
NA	TRBV27	13	ASTRRGSAYNEQF
NA	TRBV6-6	13	ASSLGNRVNSPLH
NA	TRBV5-5	12	ASSSGGNTDTQY
NA	TRBV6-1	13	ASSEGQGIGDTQY
NA	TRBV13	11	ASSFRVVAEQY
NA	TRBV11-3	12	ASSPAGRNTEAF
once	TRBV11-3	14	ASSLEGPGQGYEQY
NA	TRBV4-1	13	ASSYRGIENEKLF
NA	TRBV2	12	ASSEFRGNQPQH
once	TRBV7-9	14	ASSLLTGWTNTEAF
NA	TRBV29-1	19	SVEDLPGTSGRGSSYNEQF
NA	TRBV19	12	ASSIRPNYNEQF
NA	TRBV19	11	ASRIAVNNEQF
NA	TRBV5-1	12	ASRQREETDTQY
NA	TRBV5-1	11	ASSLQGNTEAF
NA	TRBV6-5	13	ATLREGMWLDTQY
NA	TRBV3-1/TRBV3-2	12	ASSLGLAGNEQF
NA	TRBV7-9	13	ASSQAGASYNEQF
NA	TRBV5-5	17	ASAWAPGQGFNSNQPQH
NA	TRBV10-3	13	AISPGTGSNQPQH
NA	TRBV30	11	AWRTGGQETQY
NA	TRBV19	14	ASSIQRADRDTGYT
NA	TRBV2	10	ASSLQNSPLH
few	TRBV2	17	ASSEAIAGGQVAKNIQY
NA	TRBV28	13	ASSFHRVGANVLT
NA	TRBV6-5	13	ASSYSGTGGNEQF
NA	TRBV7-2	15	ASSQKGGLSSGNTIY
NA	TRBV11-2	15	ASSRGQGAGGRETQY
NA	TRBV30	13	AWSPLAGGYNEQF
NA	TRBV19	10	ASSSGEQPQH
once	TRBV28	15	ASGIGTGGSSNYGYT
NA	TRBV7-2	14	ASSTTSLLPHYEQY
NA	TRBV3-1/TRBV3-2	12	ASSQGQLNTEAF
NA	TRBV27	11	ASSLGMGGKAF
NA	TRBV20-1	13	SASSPGTTYHEQY